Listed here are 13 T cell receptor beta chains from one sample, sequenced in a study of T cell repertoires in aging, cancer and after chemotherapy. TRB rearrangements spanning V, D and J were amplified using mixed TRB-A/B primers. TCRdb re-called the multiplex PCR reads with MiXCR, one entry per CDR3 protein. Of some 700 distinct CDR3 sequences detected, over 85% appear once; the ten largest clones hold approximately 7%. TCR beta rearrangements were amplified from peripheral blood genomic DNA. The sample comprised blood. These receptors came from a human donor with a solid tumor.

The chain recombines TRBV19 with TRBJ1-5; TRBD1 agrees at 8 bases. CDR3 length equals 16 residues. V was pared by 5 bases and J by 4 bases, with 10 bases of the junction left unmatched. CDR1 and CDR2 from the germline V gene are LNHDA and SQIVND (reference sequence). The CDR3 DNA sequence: TGTGCCAGTAGTGTCGCCTCAGGGGGCGGGAATCAGCCCCAGCATTTT. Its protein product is CASSVASGGGNQPQHF.

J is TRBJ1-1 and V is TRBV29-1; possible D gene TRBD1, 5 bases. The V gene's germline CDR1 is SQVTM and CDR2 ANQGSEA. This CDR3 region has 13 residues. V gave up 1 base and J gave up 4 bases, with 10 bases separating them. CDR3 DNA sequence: TGCAGCGTTGAAGCACAGGAATTCACTGAAGCTTTCTTT. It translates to CSVEAQEFTEAFF.

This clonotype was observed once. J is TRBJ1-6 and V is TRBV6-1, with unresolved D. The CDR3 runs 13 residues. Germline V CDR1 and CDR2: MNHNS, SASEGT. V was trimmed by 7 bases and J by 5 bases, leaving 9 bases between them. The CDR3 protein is CASIDDNNSPLHF. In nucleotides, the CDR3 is TGTGCCAGCATCGACGATAATAATTCACCCCTCCACTTT.

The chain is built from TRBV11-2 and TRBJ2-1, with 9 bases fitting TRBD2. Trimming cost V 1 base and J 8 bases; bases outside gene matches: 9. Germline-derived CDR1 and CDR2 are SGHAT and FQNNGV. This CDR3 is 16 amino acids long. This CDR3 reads CASSLAGGRALDEQFF. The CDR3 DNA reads TGTGCCAGCAGCTTAGCGGGCGGGAGGGCATTAGATGAGCAGTTCTTC. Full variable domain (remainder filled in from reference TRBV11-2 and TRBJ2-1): EAGVAQSPRYKIIEKRQSVAFWCNPISGHATLYWYQQILGQGPKLLIQFQNNGVVDDSQLPKDRFSAERLKGVDSTLKIQPAKLEDSAVYLCASSLAGGRALDEQFFGPGTRLTVL.

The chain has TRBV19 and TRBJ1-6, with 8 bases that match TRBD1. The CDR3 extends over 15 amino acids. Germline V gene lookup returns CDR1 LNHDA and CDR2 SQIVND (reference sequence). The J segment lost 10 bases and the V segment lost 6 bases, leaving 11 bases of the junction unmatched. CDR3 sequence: CASSPTGTGASPLHF. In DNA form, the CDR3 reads TGTGCCAGTAGCCCCACCGGGACAGGCGCATCACCCCTCCACTTT. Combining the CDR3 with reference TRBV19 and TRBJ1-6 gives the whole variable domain DGGITQSPKYLFRKEGQNVTLSCEQNLNHDAMYWYRQDPGQGLRLIYYSQIVNDFQKGDIAEGYSVSREKKESFPLTVTSAQKNPTAFYLCASSPTGTGASPLHFGNGTRLTVT.

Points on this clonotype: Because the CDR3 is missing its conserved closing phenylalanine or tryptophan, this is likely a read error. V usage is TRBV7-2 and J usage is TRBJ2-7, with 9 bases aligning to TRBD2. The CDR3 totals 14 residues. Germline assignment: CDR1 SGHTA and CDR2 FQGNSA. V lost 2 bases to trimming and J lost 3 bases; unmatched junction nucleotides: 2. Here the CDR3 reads CASSLLLAGYEQYL. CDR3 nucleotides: TGTGCCAGCAGCTTACTACTAGCGGGCTACGAGCAGTACTTG.

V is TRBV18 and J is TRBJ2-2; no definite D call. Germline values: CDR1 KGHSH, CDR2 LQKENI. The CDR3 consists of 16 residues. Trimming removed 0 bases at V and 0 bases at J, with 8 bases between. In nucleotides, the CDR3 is TGTGCCAGCTCACCACCGACGCTAACGAACACCGGGGAGCTGTTTTTT. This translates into CASSPPTLTNTGELFF. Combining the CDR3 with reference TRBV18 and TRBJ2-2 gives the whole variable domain NAGVMQNPRHLVRRRGQEARLRCSPMKGHSHVYWYRQLPEEGLKFMVYLQKENIIDESGMPKERFSAEFPKEGPSILRIQQVVRGDSAAYFCASSPPTLTNTGELFFGEGSRLTVL.

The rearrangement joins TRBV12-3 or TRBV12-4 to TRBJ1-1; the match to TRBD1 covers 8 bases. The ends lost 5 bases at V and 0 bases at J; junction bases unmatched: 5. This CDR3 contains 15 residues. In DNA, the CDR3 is TGTGCCAGCAGTGCCGACAGGGGTATGAACACTGAAGCTTTCTTT. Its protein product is CASSADRGMNTEAFF.

The CDR3 DNA is TGTGCCAGCAGCTTCTCGACAGCGACCGGCGGCTACACCTTC. Translated: CASSFSTATGGYTF. The chain recombines TRBV5-6 with TRBJ1-2, with D perhaps matching TRBD1 (5 bases). Germline CDR1 and CDR2: SGHDT and YYEEEE. V lost 2 bases to trimming and J lost 8 bases, with 16 bases between them. The length of the CDR3 is 14 residues.

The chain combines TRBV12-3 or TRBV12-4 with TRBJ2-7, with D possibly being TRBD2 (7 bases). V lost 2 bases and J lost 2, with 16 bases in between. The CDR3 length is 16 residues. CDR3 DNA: TGTGCCAGCAGTTTATTTTTGAGGGGGGGGCCCTACGAGCAGTACTTC. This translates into CASSLFLRGGPYEQYF.

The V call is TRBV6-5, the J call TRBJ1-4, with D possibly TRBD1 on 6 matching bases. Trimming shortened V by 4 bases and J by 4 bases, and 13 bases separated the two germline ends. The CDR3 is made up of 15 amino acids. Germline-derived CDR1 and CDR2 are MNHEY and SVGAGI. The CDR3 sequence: CASSWRGGGNEKLFF. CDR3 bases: TGTGCCAGCAGTTGGAGGGGGGGGGGTAATGAAAAACTGTTTTTT.

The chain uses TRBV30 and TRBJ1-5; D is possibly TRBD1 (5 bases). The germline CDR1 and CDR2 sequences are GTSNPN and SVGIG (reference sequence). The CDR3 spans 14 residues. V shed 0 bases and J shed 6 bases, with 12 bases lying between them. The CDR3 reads CAWSVGREGQPQHF. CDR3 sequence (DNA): TGTGCCTGGAGTGTGGGCAGGGAGGGTCAGCCCCAGCATTTT.

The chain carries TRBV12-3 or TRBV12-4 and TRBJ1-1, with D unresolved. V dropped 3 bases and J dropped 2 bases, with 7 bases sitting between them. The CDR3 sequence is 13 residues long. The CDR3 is CASSFWGNTEAFF. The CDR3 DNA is TGTGCCAGCAGTTTTTGGGGAAACACTGAAGCTTTCTTT.